A selection of T cell receptor beta chains follows, all from one sample in a study of blood T cells in healthy people across ages. TCRdb used MiXCR to reprocess the 5' RACE reads, holding one entry per CDR3 protein. The sample has 650,000 to 800,000 distinct CDR3 sequences, 52% seen once. The sample was blood. Source of these receptors: a woman older than 75 in good health. CDR3s include the opening cysteine and the closing phenylalanine or tryptophan. A D gene is named only where the DNA matches it firmly. Size is omitted from some rows. Given values are once, few, many or a class for expanded clones.

D gene: TRBD1
V gene: TRBV5-1
J gene: TRBJ2-5
clone size: .
CDR3 protein: CASSVAQGSETQYF
CDR3 DNA: TGCGCCAGCAGCGTCGCACAGGGGAGTGAGACCCAGTACTTC

D gene: .
V gene: TRBV10-3
J gene: TRBJ2-5
clone size: .
CDR3 protein: CAISEPGLADQETQYF
CDR3 DNA: TGTGCCATCAGTGAGCCGGGACTGGCAGACCAAGAGACCCAGTACTTC

D gene: TRBD1
V gene: TRBV2
J gene: TRBJ2-7
clone size: many
CDR3 protein: CASIGTGGGEQYF
CDR3 DNA: TGTGCCAGCATAGGGACAGGGGGCGGCGAGCAGTACTTC

D gene: .
V gene: TRBV7-2
J gene: TRBJ2-1
clone size: many
CDR3 protein: CASSLGAGTYNEQFF
CDR3 DNA: TGCGCCAGCAGCTTGGGCGCAGGGACCTACAATGAGCAGTTCTTC

D gene: .
V gene: TRBV6-5
J gene: TRBJ2-1
clone size: .
CDR3 protein: CASSTSGQEGEQFF
CDR3 DNA: TGTGCCAGCAGTACCTCCGGACAAGAGGGTGAGCAGTTCTTC

D gene: .
V gene: TRBV12-5
J gene: TRBJ2-6
clone size: few
CDR3 protein: CASGLVVSGANVLTF
CDR3 DNA: TGTGCTAGTGGTTTGGTTGTCTCTGGGGCCAACGTCCTGACTTTC

D gene: .
V gene: TRBV7-2
J gene: TRBJ2-5
clone size: .
CDR3 protein: CASSLIGGTGFKSGETQYF
CDR3 DNA: TGTGCCAGCAGCTTAATCGGCGGTACGGGCTTTAAGTCAGGGGAGACCCAGTACTTC

D gene: .
V gene: TRBV24-1
J gene: TRBJ2-3
clone size: .
CDR3 protein: CATSSATTDTQYF
CDR3 DNA: TGTGCCACCAGTTCGGCAACCACAGATACGCAGTATTTT

D gene: .
V gene: TRBV7-2
J gene: TRBJ2-1
clone size: many
CDR3 protein: CASSLSSMAGAISGNEQFF
CDR3 DNA: TGTGCCAGCAGCTTATCGTCTATGGCGGGGGCGATCTCGGGCAATGAGCAGTTCTTC

D gene: TRBD2
V gene: TRBV18
J gene: TRBJ2-1
clone size: .
CDR3 protein: CASSLFGTRGHEQFF
CDR3 DNA: TGTGCCAGCTCGCTCTTCGGGACTAGGGGCCATGAGCAGTTCTTC

D gene: .
V gene: TRBV2
J gene: TRBJ2-7
clone size: .
CDR3 protein: CSSSKGQGGYEQYF
CDR3 DNA: TGTTCTAGCAGTAAGGGGCAGGGGGGTTACGAGCAGTACTTC

D gene: TRBD2
V gene: TRBV29-1
J gene: TRBJ2-5
clone size: .
CDR3 protein: CSGRLAGAAQYF
CDR3 DNA: TGCAGCGGGAGACTAGCAGGAGCGGCCCAGTACTTC

D gene: TRBD2
V gene: TRBV28
J gene: TRBJ2-7
clone size: many
CDR3 protein: CASSWGLSYEQYF
CDR3 DNA: TGTGCCAGCAGTTGGGGACTATCCTACGAGCAGTACTTC

D gene: .
V gene: TRBV10-3
J gene: TRBJ2-1
clone size: many
CDR3 protein: CAISGQNNEQFF
CDR3 DNA: TGTGCCATCAGTGGACAAAACAATGAGCAGTTCTTC

D gene: TRBD1
V gene: TRBV4-1
J gene: TRBJ1-5
clone size: .
CDR3 protein: CASSPQGEGQPQHF
CDR3 DNA: TGCGCCAGCAGCCCCCAGGGGGAGGGTCAGCCCCAGCATTTT

D gene: .
V gene: TRBV27
J gene: TRBJ2-5
clone size: .
CDR3 protein: CASSSPMGKDETQYF
CDR3 DNA: TGTGCCAGCAGTTCTCCAATGGGGAAGGACGAGACCCAGTACTTC

D gene: TRBD1
V gene: TRBV12-3/TRBV12-4
J gene: TRBJ2-3
clone size: .
CDR3 protein: CASRNQGADTQYF
CDR3 DNA: TGTGCCAGCAGAAATCAGGGGGCAGATACGCAGTATTTT

D gene: .
V gene: TRBV29-1
J gene: TRBJ1-1
clone size: .
CDR3 protein: CSVGRGETEAFF
CDR3 DNA: TGCAGCGTTGGAAGGGGGGAGACTGAAGCTTTCTTT

D gene: TRBD2
V gene: TRBV20-1
J gene: TRBJ2-1
clone size: .
CDR3 protein: CSARSLGREVEQFF
CDR3 DNA: TGCAGTGCAAGGTCACTAGGGCGGGAGGTTGAGCAGTTCTTC

D gene: TRBD2
V gene: TRBV7-9
J gene: TRBJ2-1
clone size: many
CDR3 protein: CASILGGTYNEQFF
CDR3 DNA: TGTGCCAGCATCTTGGGGGGGACCTACAATGAGCAGTTCTTC

D gene: TRBD2
V gene: TRBV9
J gene: TRBJ2-3
clone size: many
CDR3 protein: CASSGGTNSNTQYF
CDR3 DNA: TGTGCCAGCAGCGGAGGGACTAATTCGAATACGCAGTATTTT

D gene: TRBD2
V gene: TRBV25-1
J gene: TRBJ2-1
clone size: many
CDR3 protein: CASSEPGGPNEQFF
CDR3 DNA: TGTGCCAGCAGTGAACCGGGGGGACCGAATGAGCAGTTCTTC

D gene: .
V gene: TRBV6-5
J gene: TRBJ2-5
clone size: .
CDR3 protein: CASSSGVSGETQYF
CDR3 DNA: TGTGCCAGCAGCTCCGGGGTCTCGGGTGAGACCCAGTACTTC

D gene: TRBD2
V gene: TRBV5-1
J gene: TRBJ2-1
clone size: many
CDR3 protein: CASRRTSSYNEQFF
CDR3 DNA: TGCGCCAGCAGGAGGACTAGTAGCTACAATGAGCAGTTCTTC

D gene: TRBD2
V gene: TRBV29-1
J gene: TRBJ2-7
clone size: .
CDR3 protein: CSVEGTSGSYEQYF
CDR3 DNA: TGCAGCGTTGAAGGGACTAGCGGCTCCTACGAGCAGTACTTC

D gene: .
V gene: TRBV20-1
J gene: TRBJ2-3
clone size: .
CDR3 protein: CSARTPTADTQYF
CDR3 DNA: TGCAGTGCTAGAACCCCGACCGCGGATACGCAGTATTTT